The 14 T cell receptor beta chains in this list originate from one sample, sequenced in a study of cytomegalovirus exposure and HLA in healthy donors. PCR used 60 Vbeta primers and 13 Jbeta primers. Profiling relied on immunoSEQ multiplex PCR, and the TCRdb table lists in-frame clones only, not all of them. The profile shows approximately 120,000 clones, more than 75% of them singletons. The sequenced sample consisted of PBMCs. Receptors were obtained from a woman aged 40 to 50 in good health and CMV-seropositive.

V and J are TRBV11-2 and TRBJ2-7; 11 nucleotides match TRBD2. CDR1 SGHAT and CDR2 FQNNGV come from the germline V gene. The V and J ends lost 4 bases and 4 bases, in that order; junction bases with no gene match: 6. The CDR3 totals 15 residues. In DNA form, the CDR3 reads TGTGCCAGCAGCTACCTAGCGGGGGGCACTTACGAGCAGTACTTC. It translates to CASSYLAGGTYEQYF. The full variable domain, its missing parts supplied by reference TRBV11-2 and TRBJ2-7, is EAGVAQSPRYKIIEKRQSVAFWCNPISGHATLYWYQQILGQGPKLLIQFQNNGVVDDSQLPKDRFSAERLKGVDSTLKIQPAKLEDSAVYLCASSYLAGGTYEQYFGPGTRLTVT.

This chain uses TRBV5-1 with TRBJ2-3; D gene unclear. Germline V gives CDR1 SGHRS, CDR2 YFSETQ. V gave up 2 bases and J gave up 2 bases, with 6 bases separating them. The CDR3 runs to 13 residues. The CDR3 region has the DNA TGCGCCAGCAGCTTCAAATTCACAGATACGCAGTATTTT. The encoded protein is CASSFKFTDTQYF.

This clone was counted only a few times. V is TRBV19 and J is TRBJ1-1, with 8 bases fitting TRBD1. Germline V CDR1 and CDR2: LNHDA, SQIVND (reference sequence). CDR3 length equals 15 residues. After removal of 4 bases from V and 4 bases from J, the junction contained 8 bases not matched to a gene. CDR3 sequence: CASSNSRQGLTEAFF. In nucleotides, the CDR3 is TGTGCCAGTAGTAACTCGAGACAGGGGCTCACTGAAGCTTTCTTT.

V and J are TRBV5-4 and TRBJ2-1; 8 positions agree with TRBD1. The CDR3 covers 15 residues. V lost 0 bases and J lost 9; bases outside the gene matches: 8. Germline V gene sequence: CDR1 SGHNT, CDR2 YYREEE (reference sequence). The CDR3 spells CASSLAGRTGTEQFF. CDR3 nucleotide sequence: TGTGCCAGCAGCTTGGCCGGTCGGACAGGGACTGAGCAGTTCTTC.

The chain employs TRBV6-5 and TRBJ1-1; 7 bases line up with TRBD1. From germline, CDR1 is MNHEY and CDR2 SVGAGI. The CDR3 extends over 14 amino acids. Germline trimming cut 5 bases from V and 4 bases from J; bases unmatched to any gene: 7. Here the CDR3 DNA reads TGTGCCAGCAGTAAGGACAGGCGGATCACTGAAGCTTTCTTT. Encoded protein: CASSKDRRITEAFF.

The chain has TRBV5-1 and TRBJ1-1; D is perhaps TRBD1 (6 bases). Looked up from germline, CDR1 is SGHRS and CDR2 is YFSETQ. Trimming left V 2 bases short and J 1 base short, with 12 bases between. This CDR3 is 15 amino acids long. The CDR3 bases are TGCGCCAGCAGCTTTACAGGGTCCGGGAACACTGAAGCTTTCTTT. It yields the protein CASSFTGSGNTEAFF.

CDR3 residues: CASSALDFRTDTQYF. Written as DNA, the CDR3 is TGTGCCAGCAGCGCATTGGACTTCCGCACAGATACGCAGTATTTT. The chain recombines TRBV7-8 with TRBJ2-3; D possibly corresponds to TRBD2 (5 bases). V lost 5 bases to trimming and J lost 1 base, with 13 bases between them. The CDR3 is made up of 15 amino acids. Per the germline V gene, CDR1 is SGHVS and CDR2 is FQNEAQ.

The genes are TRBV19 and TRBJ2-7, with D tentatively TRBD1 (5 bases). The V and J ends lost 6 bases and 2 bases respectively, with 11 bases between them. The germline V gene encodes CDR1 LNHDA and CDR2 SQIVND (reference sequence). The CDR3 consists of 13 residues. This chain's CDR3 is CASRSGLTYEQYF. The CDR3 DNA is TGTGCCAGTAGGTCAGGGTTGACCTACGAGCAGTACTTC. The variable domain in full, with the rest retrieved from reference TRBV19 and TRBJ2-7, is DGGITQSPKYLFRKEGQNVTLSCEQNLNHDAMYWYRQDPGQGLRLIYYSQIVNDFQKGDIAEGYSVSREKKESFPLTVTSAQKNPTAFYLCASRSGLTYEQYFGPGTRLTVT.

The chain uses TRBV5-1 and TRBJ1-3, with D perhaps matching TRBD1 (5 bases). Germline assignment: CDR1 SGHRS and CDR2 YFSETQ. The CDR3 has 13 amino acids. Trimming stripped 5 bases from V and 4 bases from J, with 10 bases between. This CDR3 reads CASRVSGGNTIYF. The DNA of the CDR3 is TGCGCCAGCAGAGTTTCAGGGGGAAACACCATATATTTT.

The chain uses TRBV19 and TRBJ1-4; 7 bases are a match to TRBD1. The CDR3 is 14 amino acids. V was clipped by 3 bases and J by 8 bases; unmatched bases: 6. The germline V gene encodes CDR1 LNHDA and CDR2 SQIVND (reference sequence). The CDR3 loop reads CASSMGRGDEKLFF. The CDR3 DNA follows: TGTGCCAGTAGTATGGGCAGGGGGGACGAAAAACTGTTTTTT. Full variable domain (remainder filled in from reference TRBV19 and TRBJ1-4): DGGITQSPKYLFRKEGQNVTLSCEQNLNHDAMYWYRQDPGQGLRLIYYSQIVNDFQKGDIAEGYSVSREKKESFPLTVTSAQKNPTAFYLCASSMGRGDEKLFFGSGTQLSVL.

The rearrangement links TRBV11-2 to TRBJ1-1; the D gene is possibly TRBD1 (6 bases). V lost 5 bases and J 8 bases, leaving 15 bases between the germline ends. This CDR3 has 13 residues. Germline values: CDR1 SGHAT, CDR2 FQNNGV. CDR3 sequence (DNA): TGTGCCAGCAGCCTACATGAGGGGGGGGAAGCTTTCTTT. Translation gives CASSLHEGGEAFF.

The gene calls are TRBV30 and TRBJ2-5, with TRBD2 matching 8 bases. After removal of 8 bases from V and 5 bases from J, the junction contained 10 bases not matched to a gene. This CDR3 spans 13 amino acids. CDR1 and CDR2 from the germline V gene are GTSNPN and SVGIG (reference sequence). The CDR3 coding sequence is TGTGCCCGGGGGGGCGGGGTTGGGGAGACCCAGTACTTC. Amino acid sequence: CARGGGVGETQYF.

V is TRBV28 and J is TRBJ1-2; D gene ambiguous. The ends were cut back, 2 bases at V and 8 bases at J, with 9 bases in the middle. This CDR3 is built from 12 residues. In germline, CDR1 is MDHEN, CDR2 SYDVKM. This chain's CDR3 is CASSLEGWGYTF. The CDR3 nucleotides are TGTGCCAGCAGTTTAGAGGGTTGGGGCTACACCTTC.

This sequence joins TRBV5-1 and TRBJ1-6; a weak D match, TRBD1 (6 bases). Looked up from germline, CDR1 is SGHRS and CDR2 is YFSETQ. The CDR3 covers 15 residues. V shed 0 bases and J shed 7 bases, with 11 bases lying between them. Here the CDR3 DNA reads TGCGCCAGCAGCTTGGCTCTCCAGGGGAATTCACCCCTCCACTTT. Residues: CASSLALQGNSPLHF.